In its sample, the clone carrying this T cell receptor (beta chain) was seen once. The sample comes from a study of blood T cell repertoires in COVID-19. Study-level background: COVID-19 samples, acute and convalescent, were from the United States, Italy and Spain.

The ends lost 5 bases at V and 9 bases at J; junction bases unmatched: 16. Germline V CDR1 and CDR2: SGHVS, FQNEAQ. The CDR3 has 16 amino acids. TCRdb keeps only in-frame clones here, not all; method: immunoSEQ multiplex PCR. This table holds about 380,000 clones, around 85% found once. The source is a young woman with acute or convalescent COVID-19. Sequencing used peripheral blood. This chain uses TRBV7-8 with TRBJ2-3; 8 positions agree with TRBD1. In nucleotides, the CDR3 is TGTGCCAGCAGCCGTTCGACAGGGGAAAAGATAAAGACGCAGTATTTT. Protein sequence: CASSRSTGEKIKTQYF.